Listed here are 29 T cell receptor beta chains from one sample, sequenced in a study of OX40 agonist ivuxolimab in advanced cancers. The library was made by the immunoSEQ multiplex PCR assay. Here the immuneACCESS table is served through TCRdb, limited to in-frame sequences with V and J called. Missing clones are a known gap in these copies; in checked studies unresolved V genes cover under half, and the rest lacks a known reason. This sample gives about 24,000 clones in total; 84% of them show up just once. The top ten hold around 15% of the sample. Sequenced here: CD4+ or CD8+ T cells sorted from blood, sampled in a trial of the OX40 agonist ivuxolimab. Receptors were obtained from an adult with an advanced solid tumor such as melanoma, head and neck, liver or kidney cancer.

The chain employs TRBV5-4 and TRBJ1-2; 8 bases match TRBD1. The V gene's germline CDR1 is SGHNT and CDR2 YYREEE (reference sequence). The CDR3 is 15 amino acids. J was trimmed by 6 bases and V by 3 bases; bases with no gene match: 10. The CDR3 reads CASSSRTQGDDGYTF. In DNA, the CDR3 is TGTGCCAGCAGCTCGCGGACACAGGGGGATGATGGCTACACCTTC.

This sequence joins TRBV7-6 and TRBJ1-1; the D is unclear. The CDR3 totals 12 residues. Germline CDR1 and CDR2: SGHVS and FNYEAQ. Trimming pared 0 bases from V and 10 bases from J, leaving 9 bases between. In DNA form, the CDR3 reads TGTGCCAGCAGCTTAGCATATAGCACAGCTTTCTTT. It encodes CASSLAYSTAFF.

CDR3 in amino acids: CASSRDGYEQYF. The CDR3 DNA follows: TGTGCCAGCAGCCGGGACGGTTACGAGCAGTACTTC. V usage is TRBV5-4 and J usage is TRBJ2-7; D may be TRBD1 or TRBD2 (5 bases each). The V gene lost 4 bases and the J gene lost 4 bases, with 9 bases spanning the gap. From germline, CDR1 is SGHNT and CDR2 YYREEE (reference sequence). CDR3 length: 12 residues. The full variable domain, completed using reference TRBV5-4 and TRBJ2-7, is ETGVTQSPTHLIKTRGQQVTLRCSSQSGHNTVSWYQQALGQGPQFIFQYYREEENGRGNFPPRFSGLQFPNYSSELNVNALELDDSALYLCASSRDGYEQYFGPGTRLTVT.

The chain links TRBV19 to TRBJ1-2; D unresolved. Trimming cost V 4 bases and J 8 bases, with 17 bases left between them. The CDR3 contains 14 residues. CDR1 and CDR2 (germline): LNHDA, SQIVND (reference sequence). The CDR3 DNA reads as TGTGCCAGTAGTACCGTGGGTTCGTTCTGGGGCTACACCTTC. Translation: CASSTVGSFWGYTF. Complete variable domain (other parts from reference TRBV19 and TRBJ1-2): DGGITQSPKYLFRKEGQNVTLSCEQNLNHDAMYWYRQDPGQGLRLIYYSQIVNDFQKGDIAEGYSVSREKKESFPLTVTSAQKNPTAFYLCASSTVGSFWGYTFGSGTRLTVV.

V usage is TRBV4-3 and J usage is TRBJ1-3; tentative D call: TRBD1 (6 bases). The germline CDR1 and CDR2 sequences are LGHNA and YSLEER. The CDR3 is 15 amino acids. V was pared by 0 bases and J by 4 bases, with 10 bases between. This CDR3 reads CASSQDPTGGNTIYF. The CDR3, as DNA: TGCGCCAGCAGCCAAGATCCGACAGGCGGAAACACCATATATTTT.

In DNA, the CDR3 is TGTGCCAGCAGCTTTATCAGGGGTCCTTCTAATGAAAAACTGTTTTTT. Translated, it gives CASSFIRGPSNEKLFF. V gene TRBV11-3 combines with J gene TRBJ1-4; tentatively, D is TRBD1 (6 bases). The germline V and J ends were trimmed by 3 bases and 3 bases, with 14 bases remaining between them. Germline values: CDR1 SGHNT, CDR2 YENEEA. There are 16 residues in the CDR3.

The J gene is TRBJ1-1, the V gene TRBV6-6, with a tentative D call TRBD1 (5 bases). The germline CDR1 and CDR2 sequences are MNHNY and SVGAGI (reference sequence). The CDR3 spans 14 residues. V was pared by 6 bases and J by 1 base, with 12 bases between. The CDR3 protein is CASRPGLSNTEAFF. The DNA of the CDR3 is TGTGCCAGCAGGCCGGGACTCTCGAACACTGAAGCTTTCTTT.

The chain recombines TRBV7-2 with TRBJ2-7; 9 bases align to TRBD2. Germline CDR1 SGHTA, CDR2 FQGNSA. CDR3 length: 13 amino acids. The V segment lost 1 base and the J segment 6 bases; nucleotides outside the gene matches: 1. Written as DNA, the CDR3 is TGTGCCAGCAGCTTAGGAGCGGGAGGCGAGCAGTACTTC. Translated, it gives CASSLGAGGEQYF.

This clone was recorded only once. The genes are TRBV30 and TRBJ2-2; 7 bases align to TRBD2. Germline V gene lookup returns CDR1 GTSNPN and CDR2 SVGIG (reference sequence). The J segment lost 5 bases and the V segment lost 2 bases, leaving 5 bases of the junction unmatched. The CDR3 consists of 14 residues. CDR3 amino acids: CAWSIGRWTGELFF. Here the CDR3 DNA reads TGTGCCTGGAGTATCGGGAGGTGGACCGGGGAGCTGTTTTTT.

CDR3 DNA sequence: TGTGCCAGCAGTTATGGGAGACTAGCGGGGGCGGAGCAGTTCTTC. Translated: CASSYGRLAGAEQFF. The chain recombines TRBV6-7 with TRBJ2-1, with 12 bases fitting TRBD2. TRBV6-7 is placed among ORFs of uncertain function. Trimming at V came to 3 bases and at J to 10 bases, leaving 7 bases not matched to a gene. The CDR3 has 15 residues.

The chain joins TRBV6-4 to TRBJ1-1; tentative D call: TRBD1 (6 bases). CDR3 length: 14 residues. Trimming stripped 5 bases from V and 5 bases from J, with 15 bases between. CDR1 and CDR2 from the germline V gene are MRHNA and SNTAGT. The CDR3 bases are TGTGCCAGCAGTACCGACAGGTTGAGTACTGAAGCTTTCTTT. This encodes CASSTDRLSTEAFF.

This clone was recorded only once. The chain joins TRBV5-8 to TRBJ1-5; a weak D match, TRBD1 (5 bases). The V gene's germline CDR1 is SGHTS and CDR2 YDEGEE. The CDR3 is made up of 15 amino acids. Trimming left V 0 bases short and J 4 bases short, with 11 bases between. CDR3 nucleotides: TGTGCCAGCAGCTTGGGCCTCAAGGGGAATCAGCCCCAGCATTTT. It encodes CASSLGLKGNQPQHF.

In DNA, the CDR3 is TGTGCCAGCAGCACCTTGACAGGGGGGAATGAAAAACTGTTTTTT. Its translation is CASSTLTGGNEKLFF. The rearrangement links TRBV11-2 to TRBJ1-4, with TRBD1 matching 9 bases. The CDR3 totals 15 residues. V lost 5 bases, J lost 5 bases, and 6 bases stayed unmatched. Germline V gene sequence: CDR1 SGHAT, CDR2 FQNNGV.

CDR3 protein: CASSPPRGNANTGELFF. Here the CDR3 DNA reads TGTGCCAGCTCACCACCCAGGGGGAACGCGAACACCGGGGAGCTGTTTTTT. V is TRBV18 and J is TRBJ2-2, with 7 bases matching TRBD1. CDR1 is KGHSH, CDR2 LQKENI, per germline. The CDR3 sequence is 17 residues long. V lost 0 bases and J lost 0; bases outside the gene matches: 4.

The V gene is TRBV6-4, the J gene TRBJ2-1; TRBD2 is a possible D gene (6 bases). Germline loops: CDR1 MRHNA, CDR2 SNTAGT. CDR3 length: 15 residues. Trimming stripped 4 bases from V and 9 bases from J, with 19 bases between. The CDR3 loop is CASSVEGGGIGEQFF. In DNA form, the CDR3 reads TGTGCCAGCAGTGTAGAGGGAGGAGGAATTGGTGAGCAGTTCTTC.

The chain couples TRBV19 to TRBJ1-6; weak D call: TRBD1 (6 bases). This CDR3 has 14 residues. Trimming shortened V by 7 bases and J by 5 bases, and 12 bases separated the two germline ends. The germline CDR1 and CDR2 sequences are LNHDA and SQIVND (reference sequence). The CDR3: CASTSGTNNSPLHF. CDR3 nucleotides: TGTGCCAGTACTTCTGGGACAAATAATTCACCCCTCCACTTT.

The chain employs TRBV7-2 and TRBJ2-1; 7 nucleotides agree with TRBD2. Germline lookup yields CDR1 SGHTA and CDR2 FQGNSA. Losses at the gene ends were 3 bases for V and 0 bases for J; bases not matched to a gene: 2. The CDR3 covers 15 residues. The CDR3 reads CASSFPGGSYNEQFF. CDR3 nucleotide sequence: TGTGCCAGCAGCTTTCCGGGGGGCTCCTACAATGAGCAGTTCTTC.

The chain couples TRBV7-8 to TRBJ2-1, with D uncertain. The CDR3 has 13 amino acids. From germline, CDR1 is SGHVS and CDR2 FQNEAQ. V gave up 0 bases and J gave up 3 bases, with 3 bases separating them. The chain's CDR3 is CASSLALYNEQFF. CDR3 sequence (DNA): TGTGCCAGCAGCTTAGCCCTCTACAATGAGCAGTTCTTC.

The chain has TRBV7-8 and TRBJ2-7, with TRBD2 matching over 9 bases. The CDR3 has 14 residues. V shed 5 bases and J 1 base; nucleotides not matched to a gene: 3. Looked up from germline, CDR1 is SGHVS and CDR2 is FQNEAQ. The DNA for the CDR3 is TGTGCCAGCAGCCCGCGGGGGGGATCCTACGAGCAGTACTTC. Translation gives CASSPRGGSYEQYF.

V and J are TRBV19 and TRBJ2-7; 9 positions match TRBD1. J was trimmed by 3 bases and V by 4 bases; bases with no gene match: 7. Germline V gene sequence: CDR1 LNHDA, CDR2 SQIVND (reference sequence). This CDR3 contains 15 residues. CDR3 amino acids: CASSKGQGGSYEQYF. The CDR3 DNA reads TGTGCCAGTAGTAAGGGACAGGGTGGAAGCTACGAGCAGTACTTC.

The chain uses TRBV19 and TRBJ2-2; unclear D gene. This CDR3 contains 14 residues. The V end was cut by 4 bases, the J end by 6 bases, with 12 bases between. From germline, CDR1 is LNHDA and CDR2 SQIVND (reference sequence). The CDR3 DNA follows: TGTGCCAGTAGTACGTCGACGGGTCCCGGGGAGCTGTTTTTT. This gives the protein CASSTSTGPGELFF.

This clone has just a few counts. The V gene is TRBV6-5, the J gene TRBJ2-7, with D possibly matching TRBD2 (5 bases). The V end was cut by 6 bases, the J end by 3 bases, with 9 bases between. The CDR3 runs to 12 residues. In germline, CDR1 is MNHEY, CDR2 SVGAGI. The CDR3 region is CASSSSSYEQYF. The CDR3, as DNA: TGTGCCAGCAGCTCTAGCAGCTACGAGCAGTACTTC.

DNA of the CDR3: TGTGCCAGCACCCCAGGGTTGGGGAACCAAGAGACCCAGTACTTC. Translating gives CASTPGLGNQETQYF. This chain links TRBV7-9 with TRBJ2-5, with a possible D match to TRBD1 (5 bases). CDR3 length: 15 residues. Germline V CDR1 and CDR2: SEHNR, FQNEAQ (reference sequence). V was trimmed by 7 bases and J by 0 bases, leaving 15 bases between them.

The V gene is TRBV27, the J gene TRBJ1-3, with D hard to call. The CDR3 covers 14 residues. V gave up 6 bases and J gave up 0 bases, with 9 bases separating them. CDR1 is MNHEY and CDR2 is SMNVEV in the germline V gene (reference sequence). The CDR3 DNA is TGTGCCAGCAGCACCAGGAGCTCTGGAAACACCATATATTTT. Translated, it gives CASSTRSSGNTIYF.

The J gene is TRBJ1-3, the V gene TRBV5-4; D gene ambiguous. CDR1 is SGHNT, CDR2 YYREEE, per germline (reference sequence). Trimming stripped 2 bases from V and 3 bases from J, with 3 bases between. CDR3 size: 12 residues. The CDR3 here is CASSLFGNTIYF. CDR3 bases: TGTGCCAGCAGCTTATTTGGAAACACCATATATTTT.

The rearrangement joins TRBV5-6 to TRBJ1-1, with no clear D. The CDR3 consists of 15 residues. CDR1 is SGHDT and CDR2 is YYEEEE in the germline V gene. V was trimmed by 0 bases and J by 0 bases, leaving 9 bases between them. The CDR3 is CASSLDGRLNTEAFF. The DNA for the CDR3 is TGTGCCAGCAGCTTGGACGGCAGATTGAACACTGAAGCTTTCTTT.

J is TRBJ1-2 and V is TRBV2; tentative D call: TRBD1 (5 bases). The CDR3 covers 17 residues. Germline CDR1 is SNHLY and CDR2 is FYNNEI. V was clipped by 3 bases and J by 4 bases, with 21 bases between them. CDR3 loop: CASSDSRDASMTYGYTF. The DNA of the CDR3 is TGTGCCAGCAGTGACTCCAGGGACGCTTCGATGACCTATGGCTACACCTTC. Based on the CDR3 plus reference TRBV2 and TRBJ1-2, the full variable domain is EPEVTQTPSHQVTQMGQEVILRCVPISNHLYFYWYRQILGQKVEFLVSFYNNEISEKSEIFDDQFSVERPDGSNFTLKIRSTKLEDSAMYFCASSDSRDASMTYGYTFGSGTRLTVV.

This clone was detected once. The V and J genes are TRBV6-1 and TRBJ2-7; TRBD1 matches at 7 bases. Trimming took 6 bases from V and 3 from J; bases not matched to a gene: 2. Germline CDR1 and CDR2: MNHNS and SASEGT. The length of the CDR3 is 12 residues. The CDR3 DNA follows: TGTGCCAGCAGCCGGGACAGCTACGAGCAGTACTTC. Translated, it gives CASSRDSYEQYF.

The chain has TRBV7-2 and TRBJ2-2; D unresolved. Germline V CDR1 and CDR2: SGHTA, FQGNSA. Trimming left V 5 bases short and J 6 bases short, with 7 bases between. The CDR3 spans 12 residues. The CDR3 DNA sequence: TGTGCCAGCAGCCTAACCGCCGGGGAGCTGTTTTTT. It yields the protein CASSLTAGELFF.